The TCR beta chain described here comes from a study of siplizumab effects on memory and regulatory T cells. Unmatched junction bases numbered 3, after V lost 4 bases and J lost 7 bases. Germline V gene data show CDR1 as SGDLS and CDR2 as YYNGEE. CDR3 length: 13 residues. Libraries were prepared by immunoSEQ multiplex PCR; TCRdb keeps only in-frame clonotypes and omits some of them. Counted here are more than 50,000 clones, 93% occurring once; the ten biggest clones make up about two fifths. The genes are TRBV9 and TRBJ2-7; 12 nucleotides match TRBD2. The source material was CD8+ T cells sorted from blood. The receptor's source is a human donor in good health. Here the CDR3 DNA reads TGTGCCAGCAGCCCAGGACTAGCGGGGGAGCAGTACTTC. Translated: CASSPGLAGEQYF.